This TCR beta chain originates from a study of shared clonotypes between healthy human individuals. Unmatched junction bases numbered 12, after V lost 6 bases and J lost 0 bases. Germline V CDR1 and CDR2: MNHEY, SMNVEV (reference sequence). The CDR3 totals 18 residues. This table comes from immunoSEQ multiplex PCR, and its TCRdb copy is limited to in-frame clones, with some not included. The table lists about 680,000 clones, 92% of them singletons. CD45RO-negative CD8 cells positively selected for CCR7 made up the naive population, which excluded terminally differentiated effector memory CD45RA+ cells.

The sequenced sample was naive CD8+ T cells sorted from blood. The TCR comes from a man under 40 in good health. The chain is built from TRBV27 and TRBJ2-1, with 9 positions matching TRBD2. The DNA of the CDR3 is TGTGCCAGCAGCTCTTTGACTAGCGGACCGAGCTCCTACAATGAGCAGTTCTTC. This sequence encodes CASSSLTSGPSSYNEQFF.